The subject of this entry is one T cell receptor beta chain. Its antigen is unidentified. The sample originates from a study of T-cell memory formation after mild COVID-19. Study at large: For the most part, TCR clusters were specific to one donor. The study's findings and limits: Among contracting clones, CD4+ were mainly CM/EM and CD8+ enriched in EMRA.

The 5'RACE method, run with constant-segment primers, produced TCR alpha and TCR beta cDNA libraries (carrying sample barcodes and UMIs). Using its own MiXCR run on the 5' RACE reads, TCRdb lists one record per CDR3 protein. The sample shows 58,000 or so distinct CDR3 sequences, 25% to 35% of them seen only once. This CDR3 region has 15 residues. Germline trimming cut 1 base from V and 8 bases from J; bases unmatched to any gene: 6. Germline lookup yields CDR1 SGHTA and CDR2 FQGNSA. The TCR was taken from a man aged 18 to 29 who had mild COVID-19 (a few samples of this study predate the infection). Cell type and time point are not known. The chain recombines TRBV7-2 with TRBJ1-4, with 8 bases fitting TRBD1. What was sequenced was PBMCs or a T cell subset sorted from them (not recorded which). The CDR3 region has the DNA TGTGCCAGCAGCTTAGAGACAGGGGTATACGAAAAACTGTTTTTT. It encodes CASSLETGVYEKLFF.